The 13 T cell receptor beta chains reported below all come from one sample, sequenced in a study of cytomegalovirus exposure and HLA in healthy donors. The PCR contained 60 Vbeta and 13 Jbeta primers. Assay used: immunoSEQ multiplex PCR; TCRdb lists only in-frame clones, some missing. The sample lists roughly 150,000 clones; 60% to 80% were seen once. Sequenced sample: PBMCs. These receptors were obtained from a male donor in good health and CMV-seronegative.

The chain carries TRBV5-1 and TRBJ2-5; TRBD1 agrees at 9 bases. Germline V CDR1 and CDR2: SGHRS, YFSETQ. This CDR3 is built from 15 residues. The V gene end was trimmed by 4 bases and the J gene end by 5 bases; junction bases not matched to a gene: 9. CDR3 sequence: CASSQTGQGAETQYF. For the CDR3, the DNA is TGCGCCAGCAGCCAAACGGGACAGGGTGCCGAGACCCAGTACTTC.

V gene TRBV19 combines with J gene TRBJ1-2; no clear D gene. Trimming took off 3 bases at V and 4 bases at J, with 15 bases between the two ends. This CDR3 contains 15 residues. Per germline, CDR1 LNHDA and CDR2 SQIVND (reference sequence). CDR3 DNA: TGTGCCAGTAGTATCTATGGGAGCGTCTCCTATGGCTACACCTTC. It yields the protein CASSIYGSVSYGYTF.

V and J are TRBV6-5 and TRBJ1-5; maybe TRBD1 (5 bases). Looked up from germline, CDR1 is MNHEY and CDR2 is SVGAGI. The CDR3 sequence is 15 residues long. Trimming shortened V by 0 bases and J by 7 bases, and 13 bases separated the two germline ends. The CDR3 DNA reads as TGTGCCAGCAGTTACTCGCGGGGGGGAGGGCAGCCCCAGCATTTT. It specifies CASSYSRGGGQPQHF.

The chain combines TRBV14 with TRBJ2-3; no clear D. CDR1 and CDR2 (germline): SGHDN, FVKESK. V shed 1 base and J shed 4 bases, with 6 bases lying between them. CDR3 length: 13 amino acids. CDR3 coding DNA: TGTGCCAGCAGCCAAGGGTCAGCAGATACGCAGTATTTT. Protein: CASSQGSADTQYF.

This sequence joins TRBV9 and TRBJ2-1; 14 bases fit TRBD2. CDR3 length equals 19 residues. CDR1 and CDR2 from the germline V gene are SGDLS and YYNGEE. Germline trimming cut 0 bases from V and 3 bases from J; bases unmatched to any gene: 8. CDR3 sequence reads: CASSVGTSGRSGRYNEQFF. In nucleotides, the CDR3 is TGTGCCAGCAGCGTAGGGACTAGCGGGAGGTCGGGTCGCTACAATGAGCAGTTCTTC.

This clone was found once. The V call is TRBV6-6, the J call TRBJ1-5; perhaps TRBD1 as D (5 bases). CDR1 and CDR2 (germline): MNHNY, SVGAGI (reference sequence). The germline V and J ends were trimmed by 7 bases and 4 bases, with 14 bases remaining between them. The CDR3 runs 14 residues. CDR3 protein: CASISGGSNQPQHF. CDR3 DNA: TGTGCCAGCATCTCGGGGGGGTCAAATCAGCCCCAGCATTTT.

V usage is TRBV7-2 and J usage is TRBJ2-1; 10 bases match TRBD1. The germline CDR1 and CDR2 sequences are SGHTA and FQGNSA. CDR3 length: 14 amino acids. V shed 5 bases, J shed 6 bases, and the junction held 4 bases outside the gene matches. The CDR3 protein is CASSTRTGGNEQFF. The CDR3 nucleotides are TGTGCCAGCAGCACCCGGACAGGGGGCAATGAGCAGTTCTTC.

The CDR3 region is CASSQDPPGVAGELFF. The CDR3 DNA sequence: TGCGCCAGCAGCCAAGATCCCCCGGGGGTGGCCGGGGAGCTGTTTTTT. The V call is TRBV4-3, the J call TRBJ2-2, with a possible D match to TRBD2 (6 bases). V lost 0 bases to trimming and J lost 6 bases, with 14 bases between them. CDR1 is LGHNA, CDR2 YSLEER, per germline. This CDR3 is built from 16 residues.

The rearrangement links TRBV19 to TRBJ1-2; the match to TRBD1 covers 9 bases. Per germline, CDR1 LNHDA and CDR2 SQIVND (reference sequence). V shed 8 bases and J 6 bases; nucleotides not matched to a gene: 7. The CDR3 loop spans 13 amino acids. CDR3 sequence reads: CASGTTGGDGYTF. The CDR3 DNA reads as TGTGCCAGTGGGACTACAGGGGGCGATGGCTACACCTTC.

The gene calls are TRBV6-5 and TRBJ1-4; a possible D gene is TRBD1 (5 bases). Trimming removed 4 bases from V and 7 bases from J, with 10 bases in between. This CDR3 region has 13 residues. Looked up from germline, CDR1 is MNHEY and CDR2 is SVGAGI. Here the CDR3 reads CASSSRRGEKLFF. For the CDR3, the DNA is TGTGCCAGCAGTTCAAGGAGGGGTGAAAAACTGTTTTTT.

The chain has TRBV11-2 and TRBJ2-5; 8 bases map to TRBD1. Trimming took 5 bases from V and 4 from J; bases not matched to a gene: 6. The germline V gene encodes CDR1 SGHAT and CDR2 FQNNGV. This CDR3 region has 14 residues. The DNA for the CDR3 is TGTGCCAGCAGCCGACAGGGGATAACAGAGACCCAGTACTTC. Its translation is CASSRQGITETQYF.

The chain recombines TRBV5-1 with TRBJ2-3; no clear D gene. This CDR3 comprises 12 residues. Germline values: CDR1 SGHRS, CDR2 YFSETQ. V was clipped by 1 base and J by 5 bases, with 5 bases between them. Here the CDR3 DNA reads TGCGCCAGCAGCTTGAGAGGAGATACGCAGTATTTT. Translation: CASSLRGDTQYF.

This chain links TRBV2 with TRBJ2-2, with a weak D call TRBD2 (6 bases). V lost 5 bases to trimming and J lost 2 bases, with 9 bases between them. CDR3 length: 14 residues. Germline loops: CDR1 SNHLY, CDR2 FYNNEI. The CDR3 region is CASSWDSNTGELFF. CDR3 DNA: TGTGCCAGCAGTTGGGACTCCAACACCGGGGAGCTGTTTTTT.